This TCR beta chain derives from a study of blood T cell repertoires in COVID-19. At the level of the study: T cells, B-cell-depleted T cells, or PBMCs supplied cDNA or gDNA.

Study processing details: The authors estimated nucleated cell counts from reference gene primer amplification. Profiled with immunoSEQ multiplex PCR; TCRdb holds only in-frame clones, not every one. V and J calls and clone size follow that table, whereas D and trimming were derived from the DNA. The sample records approximately 210,000 clones, about 91% being singletons. Germline values: CDR1 LGHNA, CDR2 YNFKEQ. Losses at the gene ends were 0 bases for V and 0 bases for J; bases not matched to a gene: 8. The CDR3 extends over 18 amino acids. The origin of this receptor is a young man with acute or convalescent COVID-19. The sequencing sample was made of peripheral blood. The rearrangement joins TRBV4-2 to TRBJ2-4, with 7 bases fitting TRBD1. In DNA, the CDR3 is TGTGCCAGCAGCCAAGACTTGGGGACAGTTCTAGCCAAAAACATTCAGTACTTC. Translating gives CASSQDLGTVLAKNIQYF.